The clone carrying this TCR beta chain was counted once. The CDR3 runs to 16 residues. Trimming removed 1 base from V and 5 bases from J, with 17 bases in between. The germline V gene has CDR1 SEHNR and CDR2 FQNEAQ (reference sequence). The sample originates from a study of regulatory T cells in long-lasting Graves disease. To make TCR beta libraries, researchers used iRepertoire HTBI primers and Arm-PCR of CDR3 regions. Via MiXCR, TCRdb re-called the multiplex PCR reads, giving one row per CDR3 protein. This table has 550,000 to 700,000 distinct CDR3 sequences, roughly 16% appearing once. The time point was: newly diagnosed GD, antithyroid drugs for less than 3 months. PBMCs provided the RNA from which the TCR library was made. These data were also filed under a second study, of T cells in Graves' hyperthyroidism and ophthalmopathy.

The sequencing used peripheral blood mononuclear cells (PBMCs), collected at new diagnosis, from a patient treated with antithyroid drugs. This clonotype originated in a man aged 18 to 30 with Graves disease. The V gene is TRBV7-9, the J gene TRBJ1-1; the D is unclear. The CDR3 DNA sequence: TGTGCCAGCAGCTTAGAGGGATTAATCAGGAGAACTGAAGCTTTCTTT. Its translation is CASSLEGLIRRTEAFF.